Presented here are 15 T cell receptor beta chains from one specimen sequenced in a study of spatial heterogeneity in lung cancer. TCRdb used MiXCR to reprocess the 5' RACE reads, holding one entry per CDR3 protein. The table shows roughly 5,000 distinct CDR3 sequences, with approximately 8.4% occurring only once. Their specific antigens are unknown. Whole-study findings and limits: In tumors, expanded intratumoral alpha and beta TCR counts tracked mutation counts.

This sample's time point: sample taken at primary tumor resection. The sequencing used lung tumor tissue, collected at surgery. Receptors were obtained from a female donor with early-stage non-small cell lung cancer.

This clonotype was counted at least ten times. V usage is TRBV18 and J usage is TRBJ1-1; 7 bases fit TRBD1. With 3 bases clipped from V and 6 bases from J, the junction kept 4 bases outside the gene matches. The CDR3 length is 13 residues. In germline, CDR1 is KGHSH, CDR2 LQKENI. The CDR3 sequence: CASSPGQGAEAFF. The CDR3 nucleotides read TGTGCCAGCTCACCGGGGCAGGGGGCTGAAGCTTTCTTT.

This clonotype was detected ten times or more. V usage is TRBV27 and J usage is TRBJ1-6, with D possibly being TRBD1 (6 bases). CDR1 is MNHEY and CDR2 is SMNVEV in the germline V gene (reference sequence). V shed 3 bases and J shed 7 bases, with 10 bases lying between them. This CDR3 has 14 amino acids. The CDR3 spells CASSLDSLNSPLHF. DNA of the CDR3: TGTGCCAGCAGTTTGGACAGCTTGAATTCACCCCTCCACTTT.

The CDR3 loop reads CASRRTSGNFNTGELFF. The CDR3 nucleotides read TGTGCCAGTAGGAGGACTAGCGGAAACTTCAACACCGGGGAGCTGTTTTTT. The V call is TRBV19, the J call TRBJ2-2, with 10 bases lining up with TRBD2. The V gene's germline CDR1 is LNHDA and CDR2 SQIVND (reference sequence). This CDR3 spans 17 amino acids. Losses at the gene ends were 6 bases for V and 2 bases for J; bases not matched to a gene: 9.

This clonotype has at least ten counts. The chain joins TRBV12-3 or TRBV12-4 to TRBJ2-1; a possible D gene is TRBD1 (6 bases). The CDR3 is made up of 14 amino acids. Trimming took off 5 bases at V and 8 bases at J, with 16 bases between the two ends. CDR3 protein: CASSIGQPMDEQFF. In DNA, the CDR3 is TGTGCCAGCAGTATAGGACAGCCGATGGATGAGCAGTTCTTC.

The CDR3 region is CASSLSLSGYTEAFF. The CDR3 region has the DNA TGTGCCAGCAGCTTGTCCCTGTCGGGGTACACTGAAGCTTTCTTT. The V gene is TRBV7-9, the J gene TRBJ1-1; no definite D call. Germline CDR1 reads SEHNR; CDR2 reads FQNEAQ (reference sequence). This CDR3 is built from 15 residues. Trimming took off 3 bases at V and 3 bases at J, with 14 bases between the two ends. The full variable domain, in which reference TRBV7-9 and TRBJ1-1 provide the parts outside the CDR3, is DTGVSQNPRHKITKRGQNVTFRCDPISEHNRLYWYRQTLGQGPEFLTYFQNEAQLEKSRLLSDRFSAERPKGSFSTLEIQRTEQGDSAMYLCASSLSLSGYTEAFFGQGTRLTVV.

This clonotype was counted a few times. The V and J genes are TRBV6-1 and TRBJ2-1, with D maybe TRBD2 (6 bases). The CDR3 extends over 15 amino acids. V lost 7 bases to trimming and J lost 0 bases, with 13 bases between them. Germline CDR1 is MNHNS and CDR2 is SASEGT. This chain's CDR3 is CASKAGIHSYNEQFF. CDR3 in DNA: TGTGCCAGCAAGGCGGGGATTCACTCCTACAATGAGCAGTTCTTC.

The V call is TRBV7-9, the J call TRBJ1-5, with D unclear. This CDR3 has 12 residues. CDR1 and CDR2 (germline): SEHNR, FQNEAQ (reference sequence). V lost 5 bases, J lost 3 bases, and 5 bases lay in between. Here the CDR3 reads CASSQDNQPQHF. CDR3 bases: TGTGCCAGCAGCCAGGACAATCAGCCCCAGCATTTT.

In its sample, this clonotype was seen many times. The CDR3 loop reads CASSDRTGGNTIYF. The CDR3 coding sequence is TGTGCCAGCAGTGATCGGACAGGGGGAAACACCATATATTTT. V and J are TRBV12-3 or TRBV12-4 and TRBJ1-3, with 8 bases that match TRBD1. V lost 5 bases and J lost 4; bases outside the gene matches: 4. This CDR3 comprises 14 residues.

This clonotype was counted ten times or more. The chain is built from TRBV20-1 and TRBJ2-3, with TRBD2 matching over 12 bases. CDR3 length: 19 residues. Germline V gene data show CDR1 as DFQATT and CDR2 as SNEGSKA (reference sequence). With 1 base clipped from V and 1 base from J, the junction kept 12 bases outside the gene matches. As DNA, the CDR3 is TGCAGTGCTAGAGTCTCTAGCGGGGGGGCCGGATTGGGCACAGATACGCAGTATTTT. It translates to CSARVSSGGAGLGTDTQYF.

In its sample, this clonotype was seen many times. The chain combines TRBV2 with TRBJ1-1, with unresolved D. Germline assignment: CDR1 SNHLY and CDR2 FYNNEI. This CDR3 region has 13 residues. V lost 2 bases, J lost 2 bases, and 6 bases lay in between. CDR3 bases: TGTGCCAGCAGTGAAAGACCCAACACTGAAGCTTTCTTT. Its protein is CASSERPNTEAFF.

By frequency in the sample, this clonotype is medium-sized. This chain links TRBV18 with TRBJ2-7; 7 nucleotides match TRBD2. The germline gives CDR1 KGHSH, CDR2 LQKENI. The CDR3 covers 16 residues. Unmatched junction bases numbered 8, after V lost 3 bases and J lost 0 bases. CDR3 sequence (DNA): TGTGCCAGCTCACCTGGAGGGCTAGCGGTCTCCTACGAGCAGTACTTC. Translated: CASSPGGLAVSYEQYF.

This clonotype was seen more than once but under ten times. J is TRBJ2-3 and V is TRBV20-1, with 12 positions matching TRBD2. The CDR3 runs to 16 residues. Losses at the gene ends were 1 base for V and 6 bases for J; bases not matched to a gene: 8. From germline, CDR1 is DFQATT and CDR2 SNEGSKA (reference sequence). The CDR3 region is CSARGTSGMAVDTQYF. The CDR3 bases are TGCAGTGCTAGAGGGACTAGCGGGATGGCTGTGGATACGCAGTATTTT.

By share, this clonotype counts as medium-sized. The chain carries TRBV19 and TRBJ2-5; D gene uncertain. The CDR3 contains 11 residues. Germline V gene data show CDR1 as LNHDA and CDR2 as SQIVND (reference sequence). The ends were cut back, 7 bases at V and 8 bases at J, with 11 bases in the middle. The CDR3 DNA reads TGTGCCAGTACCGACCAAGGAACCCAGTACTTC. This gives the protein CASTDQGTQYF.

The V gene is TRBV7-2, the J gene TRBJ2-7; possible D gene TRBD2, 6 bases. The germline V gene has CDR1 SGHTA and CDR2 FQGNSA. The CDR3 is made up of 13 amino acids. Trimming removed 1 base from V and 3 bases from J, with 7 bases in between. CDR3 DNA: TGTGCCAGCAGCTTAGTGGGGGGCTACGAGCAGTACGTC. It translates to CASSLVGGYEQYV.

Of note for this clonotype: One end of the junction does not line up with germline, which may come from a read error. The chain couples TRBV29-1 to TRBJ2-5, with TRBD2 matching 10 bases. Germline CDR1 reads SQVTM; CDR2 reads ANQGSEA. This CDR3 spans 13 amino acids. In nucleotides, the CDR3 is TGCAGCATTGATGCTAGCGGGGGAGAGACCCAGTACTTC. It is translated as CSIDASGGETQYF.